These 15 T cell receptor beta chains originate from one sample sequenced in a study of blood T cell repertoires in COVID-19. Profiled with immunoSEQ multiplex PCR; TCRdb holds only in-frame clones, not every one. The table lists roughly 160,000 clones, 75% to 90% of them singletons, with 10% to 15% in the top ten. The sequencing sample was made of PBMCs or T cells enriched from blood (not recorded which). The receptors originated from an older woman who had recovered from COVID-19.

The chain has TRBV9 and TRBJ2-5; D is uncertain. The germline V and J ends were trimmed by 4 bases and 2 bases, with 6 bases remaining between them. CDR1 SGDLS and CDR2 YYNGEE come from the germline V gene. The CDR3 runs to 12 residues. The CDR3 loop is CASSHNQETQYF. The CDR3 DNA reads TGTGCCAGCAGCCACAATCAAGAGACCCAGTACTTC. Using reference TRBV9 and TRBJ2-5 for the parts outside the CDR3, the full variable domain is DSGVTQTPKHLITATGQRVTLRCSPRSGDLSVYWYQQSLDQGLQFLIQYYNGEERAKGNILERFSAQQFPDLHSELNLSSLELGDSALYFCASSHNQETQYFGPGTRLLVL.

The rearrangement uses TRBV5-1 and TRBJ1-2; D perhaps matches TRBD1 (6 bases). This CDR3 comprises 15 residues. Germline V CDR1 and CDR2: SGHRS, YFSETQ. Trimming shortened V by 3 bases and J by 8 bases, and 20 bases separated the two germline ends. CDR3 sequence (DNA): TGCGCCAGCAGCTCCTCGACAGGCGGTCAAAGCGGCTACACCTTC. Translation: CASSSSTGGQSGYTF.

Only a few counts were recorded for this clone. The chain links TRBV4-1 to TRBJ2-3; 12 bases line up with TRBD2. The CDR3 is 16 residues long. The J segment lost 5 bases and the V segment lost 4 bases, leaving 7 bases of the junction unmatched. Looked up from germline, CDR1 is MGHRA and CDR2 is YSYEKL. CDR3 DNA: TGCGCCAGCAGCCCGGGGACTAGCGGGCGGGGAGATACGCAGTATTTT. Encoded protein: CASSPGTSGRGDTQYF.

On this clone: Different DNA sequences within this sample yield the same CDR3. The chain links TRBV28 to TRBJ2-7; 7 nucleotides match TRBD2. Germline values: CDR1 MDHEN, CDR2 SYDVKM. Trimming removed 3 bases from V and 6 bases from J; junction bases left unmatched: 2. This CDR3 contains 12 residues. This CDR3 is CASSLTSSEQYF. The CDR3 DNA sequence: TGTGCCAGCAGTTTGACTAGCAGCGAGCAGTACTTC.

J is TRBJ2-7 and V is TRBV11-2; 7 positions match TRBD2. The germline gives CDR1 SGHAT, CDR2 FQNNGV. V lost 8 bases, J lost 3 bases, and 7 bases stayed unmatched. The CDR3 totals 13 residues. The CDR3 region is CASLRGGDYEQYF. Here the CDR3 DNA reads TGTGCCAGCCTCCGTGGGGGGGACTACGAGCAGTACTTC. The full variable domain, rest sourced from reference TRBV11-2 and TRBJ2-7, is EAGVAQSPRYKIIEKRQSVAFWCNPISGHATLYWYQQILGQGPKLLIQFQNNGVVDDSQLPKDRFSAERLKGVDSTLKIQPAKLEDSAVYLCASLRGGDYEQYFGPGTRLTVT.

The chain uses TRBV29-1 and TRBJ1-1; 10 nucleotides agree with TRBD1. V shed 4 bases, J shed 4 bases, and the junction held 6 bases outside the gene matches. Germline CDR1 is SQVTM and CDR2 is ANQGSEA. CDR3 length: 14 residues. As DNA, the CDR3 is TGCAGCGTTGTCCGGGACAGGGGCGCCACTGAAGCTTTCTTT. Encoded protein: CSVVRDRGATEAFF.

This clone was counted a few times. The genes are TRBV7-9 and TRBJ1-4; no definite D call. V lost 2 bases, J lost 7 bases, and 14 bases lay in between. The CDR3 is 15 residues long. Germline V lookup: CDR1 SEHNR, CDR2 FQNEAQ (reference sequence). The CDR3 sequence: CASSLTEGVSEKLFF. The CDR3 DNA follows: TGTGCCAGCAGCTTAACGGAGGGAGTCAGTGAAAAACTGTTTTTT.

The V gene is TRBV28, the J gene TRBJ1-4; 9 bases map to TRBD1. Germline values: CDR1 MDHEN, CDR2 SYDVKM. The J segment lost 8 bases and the V segment lost 2 bases, leaving 9 bases of the junction unmatched. The CDR3 sequence is 16 residues long. CDR3 DNA: TGTGCCAGCAGTTTAGACCCGGGACAGGGAGGCGAAAAACTGTTTTTT. This translates into CASSLDPGQGGEKLFF.

V is TRBV11-1 and J is TRBJ1-1; D is perhaps TRBD1 (6 bases). Germline CDR1 SGHAT, CDR2 FQDESV (reference sequence). V lost 8 bases and J 2 bases, leaving 15 bases between the germline ends. This CDR3 has 14 residues. The CDR3: CASGKGDTNTEAFF. CDR3 DNA: TGTGCCAGCGGGAAGGGGGACACAAACACTGAAGCTTTCTTT.

In its sample, this clone was seen a few times. The chain carries TRBV28 and TRBJ2-3; D may be TRBD1 (5 bases). The V end was cut by 6 bases, the J end by 3 bases, with 13 bases between. Per the germline V gene, CDR1 is MDHEN and CDR2 is SYDVKM. There are 14 residues in the CDR3. CDR3 residues: CASSRASWTDTQYF. CDR3 coding DNA: TGTGCCAGCAGCAGGGCTTCATGGACAGATACGCAGTATTTT.

The chain employs TRBV5-1 and TRBJ1-1; 11 nucleotides align to TRBD1. Germline V gene data show CDR1 as SGHRS and CDR2 as YFSETQ. The CDR3 runs 16 residues. Trimming cost V 6 bases and J 5 bases; bases outside gene matches: 12. CDR3 loop: CASNPRTGGSGTEAFF. As DNA, the CDR3 is TGCGCCAGCAATCCACGGACAGGGGGCTCGGGAACTGAAGCTTTCTTT.

This clone has more than one count but fewer than ten. The chain joins TRBV7-2 to TRBJ1-2; D might be TRBD1 (5 bases). The CDR3 runs 14 residues. Trimming took off 1 base at V and 6 bases at J, with 12 bases between the two ends. CDR1 SGHTA and CDR2 FQGNSA come from the germline V gene. The DNA for the CDR3 is TGTGCCAGCAGCTTAGTGGGGGGGACCCATGGCTACACCTTC. As protein: CASSLVGGTHGYTF.

This clone appeared a single time. The genes are TRBV28 and TRBJ2-4, with D tentatively TRBD1 (7 bases). Between the trimmed V and J ends, which lost 4 bases and 9 bases, there was a span of 16 bases. CDR1 and CDR2 from the germline V gene are MDHEN and SYDVKM. The CDR3 totals 14 residues. The CDR3 loop is CASSSGGIGGIQYF. In DNA form, the CDR3 reads TGTGCCAGCAGTTCAGGGGGGATAGGGGGCATTCAGTACTTC. Full variable domain (outside the CDR3, taken from reference TRBV28 and TRBJ2-4): DVKVTQSSRYLVKRTGEKVFLECVQDMDHENMFWYRQDPGLGLRLIYFSYDVKMKEKGDIPEGYSVSREKKERFSLILESASTNQTSMYLCASSSGGIGGIQYFGAGTRLSVL.

This clone was counted only a few times. The genes are TRBV27 and TRBJ2-7; 9 bases fit TRBD1. Germline CDR1 and CDR2: MNHEY and SMNVEV (reference sequence). The CDR3 covers 13 residues. Unmatched junction bases numbered 7, after V lost 6 bases and J lost 7 bases. The CDR3 here is CASRYSTGGEQYF. The CDR3 DNA reads TGTGCCAGCAGATACTCGACAGGGGGTGAGCAGTACTTC.

DNA for the CDR3: TGTGCCAGCACCATCATAGATACGCAGTATTTT. It translates to CASTIIDTQYF. V is TRBV2 and J is TRBJ2-3; D gene uncertain. The CDR3 contains 11 residues. The germline V and J ends were trimmed by 7 bases and 5 bases, with 7 bases remaining between them. Germline V gene lookup returns CDR1 SNHLY and CDR2 FYNNEI.